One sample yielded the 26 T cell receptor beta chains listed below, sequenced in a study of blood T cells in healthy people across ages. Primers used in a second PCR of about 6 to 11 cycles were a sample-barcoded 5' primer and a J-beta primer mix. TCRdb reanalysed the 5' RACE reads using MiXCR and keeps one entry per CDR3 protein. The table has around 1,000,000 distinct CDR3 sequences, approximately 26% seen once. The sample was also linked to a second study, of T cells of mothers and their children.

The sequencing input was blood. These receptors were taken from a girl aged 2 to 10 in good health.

The DNA for the CDR3 is TGTGCCAGCAGCAACCGGGCCGTATACACAGATACGCAGTATTTT. It is translated as CASSNRAVYTDTQYF. The chain employs TRBV13 and TRBJ2-3; no clear D gene. CDR1 is PRHDT and CDR2 is FYEKMQ in the germline V gene (reference sequence). The CDR3 has 15 amino acids. V lost 5 bases to trimming and J lost 2 bases, with 14 bases between them.

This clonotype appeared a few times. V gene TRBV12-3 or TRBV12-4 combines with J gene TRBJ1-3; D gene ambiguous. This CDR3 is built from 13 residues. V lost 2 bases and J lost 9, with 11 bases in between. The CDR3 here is CASSLSPEGTIYF. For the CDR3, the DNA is TGTGCCAGCAGTTTAAGTCCGGAAGGCACCATATATTTT.

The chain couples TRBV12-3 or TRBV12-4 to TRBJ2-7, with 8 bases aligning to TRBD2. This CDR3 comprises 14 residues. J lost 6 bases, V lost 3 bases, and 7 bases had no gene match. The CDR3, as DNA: TGTGCCAGCAGTTTCAGGACTAGCTTTAGCGAGCAGTACTTC. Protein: CASSFRTSFSEQYF.

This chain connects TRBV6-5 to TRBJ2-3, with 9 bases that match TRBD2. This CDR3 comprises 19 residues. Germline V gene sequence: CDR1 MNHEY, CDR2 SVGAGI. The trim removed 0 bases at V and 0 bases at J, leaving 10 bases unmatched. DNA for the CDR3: TGTGCCAGCAGTTACTCGTTACCTAGCGGGGCCGCTAGCACAGATACGCAGTATTTT. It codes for CASSYSLPSGAASTDTQYF.

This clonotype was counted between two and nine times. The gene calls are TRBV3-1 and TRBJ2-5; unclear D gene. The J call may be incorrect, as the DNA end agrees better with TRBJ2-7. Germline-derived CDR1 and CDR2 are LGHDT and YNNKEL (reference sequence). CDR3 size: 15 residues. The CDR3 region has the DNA TGTGCCAGCAGCCAAGCCCCCGTCGGATCCTACGAGCAGTACTTC. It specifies CASSQAPVGSYEQYF.

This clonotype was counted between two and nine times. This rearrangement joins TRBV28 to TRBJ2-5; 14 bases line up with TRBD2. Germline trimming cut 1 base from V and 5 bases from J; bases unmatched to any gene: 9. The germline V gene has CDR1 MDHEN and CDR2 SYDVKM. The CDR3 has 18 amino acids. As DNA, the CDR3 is TGTGCCAGCAGTTTATTTAGACTAGCGGGAGGGCCTGTTGAGACCCAGTACTTC. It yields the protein CASSLFRLAGGPVETQYF.

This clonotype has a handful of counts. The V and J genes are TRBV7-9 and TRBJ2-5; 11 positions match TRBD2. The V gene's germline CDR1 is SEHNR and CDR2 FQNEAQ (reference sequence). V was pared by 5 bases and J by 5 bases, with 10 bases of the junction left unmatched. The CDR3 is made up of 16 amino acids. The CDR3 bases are TGTGCCAGCAGCCCGATACTAGCGGGGGTGACGGAGACCCAGTACTTC. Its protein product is CASSPILAGVTETQYF.

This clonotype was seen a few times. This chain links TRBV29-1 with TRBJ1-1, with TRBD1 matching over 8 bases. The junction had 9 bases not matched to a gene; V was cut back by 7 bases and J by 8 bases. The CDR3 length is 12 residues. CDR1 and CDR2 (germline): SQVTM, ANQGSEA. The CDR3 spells CSANIGQGEAFF. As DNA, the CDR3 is TGCAGCGCAAATATCGGACAGGGAGAAGCTTTCTTT.

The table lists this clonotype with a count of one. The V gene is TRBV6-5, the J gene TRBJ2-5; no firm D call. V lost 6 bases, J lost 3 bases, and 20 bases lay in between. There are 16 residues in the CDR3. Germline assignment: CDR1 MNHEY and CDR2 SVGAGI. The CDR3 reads CASSSTRFSPKETQYF. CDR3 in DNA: TGTGCCAGCAGCTCTACCCGCTTTTCCCCAAAAGAGACCCAGTACTTC.

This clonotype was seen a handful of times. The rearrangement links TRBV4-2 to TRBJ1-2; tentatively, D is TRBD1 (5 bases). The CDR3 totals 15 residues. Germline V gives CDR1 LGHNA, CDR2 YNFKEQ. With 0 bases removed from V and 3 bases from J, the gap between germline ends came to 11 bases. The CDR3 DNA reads TGTGCCAGCAGCCAAGAAGGTGGGGGTCACTATGGCTACACCTTC. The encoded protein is CASSQEGGGHYGYTF.

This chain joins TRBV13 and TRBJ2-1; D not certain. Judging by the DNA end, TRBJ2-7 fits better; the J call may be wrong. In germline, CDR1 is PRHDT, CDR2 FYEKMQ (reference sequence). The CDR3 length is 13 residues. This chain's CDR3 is CASSPRPRDEQYF. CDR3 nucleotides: TGTGCCAGCAGCCCCCGACCCCGTGACGAGCAGTACTTC.

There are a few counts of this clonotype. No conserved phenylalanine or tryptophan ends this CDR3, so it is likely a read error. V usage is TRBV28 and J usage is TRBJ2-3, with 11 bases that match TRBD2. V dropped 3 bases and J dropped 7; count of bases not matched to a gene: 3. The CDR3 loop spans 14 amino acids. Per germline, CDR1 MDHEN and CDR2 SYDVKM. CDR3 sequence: CASSLTSGINTQYL. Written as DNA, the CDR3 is TGTGCCAGCAGTTTGACTAGCGGGATTAATACGCAGTATCTT.

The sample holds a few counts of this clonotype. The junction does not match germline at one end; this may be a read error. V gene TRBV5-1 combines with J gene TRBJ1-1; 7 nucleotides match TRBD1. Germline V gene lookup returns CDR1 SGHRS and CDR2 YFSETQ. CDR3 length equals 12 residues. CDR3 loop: CASSSDRAEAFF. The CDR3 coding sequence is TGTGCCAGCAGTAGTGACAGGGCTGAAGCTTTCTTT.

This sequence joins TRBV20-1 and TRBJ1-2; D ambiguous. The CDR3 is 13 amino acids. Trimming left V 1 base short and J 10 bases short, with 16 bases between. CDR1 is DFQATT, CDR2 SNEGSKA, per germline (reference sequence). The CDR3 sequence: CSARVPGGADYTF. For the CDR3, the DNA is TGCAGTGCTAGAGTACCGGGAGGAGCCGACTACACCTTC.

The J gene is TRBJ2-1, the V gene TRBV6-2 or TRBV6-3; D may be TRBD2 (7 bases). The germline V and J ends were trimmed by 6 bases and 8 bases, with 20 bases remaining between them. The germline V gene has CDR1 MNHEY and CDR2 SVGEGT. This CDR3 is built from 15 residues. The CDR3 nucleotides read TGTGCCAGCAGCCTACCATGGGGGGGCAGCTATGAGCAGTTCTTC. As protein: CASSLPWGGSYEQFF.

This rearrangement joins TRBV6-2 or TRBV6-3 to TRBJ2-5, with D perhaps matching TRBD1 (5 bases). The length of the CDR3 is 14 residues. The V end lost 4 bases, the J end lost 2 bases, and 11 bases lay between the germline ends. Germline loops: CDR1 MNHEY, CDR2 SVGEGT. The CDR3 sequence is CASSFTYRQETQYF. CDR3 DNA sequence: TGTGCCAGCAGTTTCACATACAGGCAAGAGACCCAGTACTTC.

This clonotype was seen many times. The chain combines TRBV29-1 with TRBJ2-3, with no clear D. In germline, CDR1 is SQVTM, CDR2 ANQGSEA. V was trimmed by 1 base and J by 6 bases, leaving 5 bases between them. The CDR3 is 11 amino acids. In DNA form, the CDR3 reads TGCAGCGTTGAAGCAGCGGATACGCAGTATTTT. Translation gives CSVEAADTQYF.

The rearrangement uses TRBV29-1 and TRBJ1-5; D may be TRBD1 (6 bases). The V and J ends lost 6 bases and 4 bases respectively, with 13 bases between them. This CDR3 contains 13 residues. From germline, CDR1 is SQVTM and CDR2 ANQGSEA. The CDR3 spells CSVHDRPNQPQHF. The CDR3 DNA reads TGCAGCGTACACGACAGGCCTAATCAGCCCCAGCATTTT.

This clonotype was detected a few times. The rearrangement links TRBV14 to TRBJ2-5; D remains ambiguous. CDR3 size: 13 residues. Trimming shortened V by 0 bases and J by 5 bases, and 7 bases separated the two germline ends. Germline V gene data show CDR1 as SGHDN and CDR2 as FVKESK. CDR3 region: CASSQEVLETQYF. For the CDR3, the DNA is TGTGCCAGCAGCCAAGAAGTTTTGGAGACCCAGTACTTC.

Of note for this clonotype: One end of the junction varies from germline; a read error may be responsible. CDR3 region: CASGPGEHGYTF. The CDR3 region has the DNA TGCGCCAGCGGCCCAGGGGAACATGGCTACACCTTC. V and J are TRBV7-9 and TRBJ1-2; a weak D match, TRBD1 (6 bases). This CDR3 is 12 amino acids long. Germline CDR1 SEHNR, CDR2 FQNEAQ (reference sequence).

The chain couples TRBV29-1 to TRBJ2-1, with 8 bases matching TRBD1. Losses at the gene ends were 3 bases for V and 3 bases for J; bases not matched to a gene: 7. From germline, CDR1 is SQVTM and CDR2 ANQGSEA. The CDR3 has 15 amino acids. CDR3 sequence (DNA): TGCAGCGTTGAGCTAGCCGGGACAGGCTACAATGAGCAGTTCTTC. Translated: CSVELAGTGYNEQFF.

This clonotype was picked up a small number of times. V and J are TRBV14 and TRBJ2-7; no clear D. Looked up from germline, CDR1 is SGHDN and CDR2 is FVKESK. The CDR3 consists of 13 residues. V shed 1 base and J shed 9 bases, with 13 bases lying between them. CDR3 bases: TGTGCCAGCAGCCAAGGGTATGGAACGTTGCAGTACTTC. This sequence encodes CASSQGYGTLQYF.

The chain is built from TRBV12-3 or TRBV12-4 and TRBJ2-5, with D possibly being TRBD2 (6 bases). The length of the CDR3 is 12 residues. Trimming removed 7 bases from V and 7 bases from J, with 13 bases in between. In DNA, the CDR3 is TGTGCCAGCAAGGGACTGACTACGACCCAGTACTTC. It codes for CASKGLTTTQYF.

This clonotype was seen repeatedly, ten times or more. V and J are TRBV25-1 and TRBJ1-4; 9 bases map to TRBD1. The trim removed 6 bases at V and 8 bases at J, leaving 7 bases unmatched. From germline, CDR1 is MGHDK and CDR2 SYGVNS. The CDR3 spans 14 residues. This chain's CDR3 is CASRPGQGEEKLFF. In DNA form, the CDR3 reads TGTGCCAGCAGGCCGGGACAGGGAGAAGAAAAACTGTTTTTT. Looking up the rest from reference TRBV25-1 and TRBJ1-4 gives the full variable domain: EADIYQTPRYLVIGTGKKITLECSQTMGHDKMYWYQQDPGMELHLIHYSYGVNSTEKGDLSSESTVSRIRTEHFPLTLESARPSHTSQYLCASRPGQGEEKLFFGSGTQLSVL.

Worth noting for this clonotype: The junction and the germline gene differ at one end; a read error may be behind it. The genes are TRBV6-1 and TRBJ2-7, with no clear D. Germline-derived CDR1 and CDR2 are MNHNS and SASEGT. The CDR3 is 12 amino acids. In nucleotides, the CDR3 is TGCGCCAGCAGTCTTGTATGGTCCGAGCAGTACTTC. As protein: CASSLVWSEQYF.

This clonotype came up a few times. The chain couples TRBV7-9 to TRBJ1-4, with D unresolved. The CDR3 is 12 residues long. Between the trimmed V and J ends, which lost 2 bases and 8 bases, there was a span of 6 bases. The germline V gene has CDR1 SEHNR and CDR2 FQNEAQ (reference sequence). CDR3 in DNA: TGTGCCAGCAGCTTAAGTTGGGAAAAACTGTTTTTT. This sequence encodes CASSLSWEKLFF.